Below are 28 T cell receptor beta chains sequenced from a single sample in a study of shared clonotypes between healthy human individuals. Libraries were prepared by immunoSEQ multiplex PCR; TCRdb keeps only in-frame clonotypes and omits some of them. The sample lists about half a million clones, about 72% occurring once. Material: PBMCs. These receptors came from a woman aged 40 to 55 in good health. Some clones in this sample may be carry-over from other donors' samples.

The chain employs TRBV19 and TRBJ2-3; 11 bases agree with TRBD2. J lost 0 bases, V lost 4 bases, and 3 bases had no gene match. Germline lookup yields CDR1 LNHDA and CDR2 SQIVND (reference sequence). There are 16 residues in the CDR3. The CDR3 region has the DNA TGTGCCAGTAGTAGACTAGCGGGAACAAGCACAGATACGCAGTATTTT. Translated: CASSRLAGTSTDTQYF.

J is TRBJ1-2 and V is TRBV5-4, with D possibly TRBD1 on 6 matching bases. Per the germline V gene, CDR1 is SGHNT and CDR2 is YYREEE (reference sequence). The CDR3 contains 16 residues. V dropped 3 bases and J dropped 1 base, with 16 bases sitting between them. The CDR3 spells CASSWWDKSGNYGYTF. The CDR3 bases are TGTGCCAGCAGCTGGTGGGACAAAAGCGGTAACTATGGCTACACCTTC.

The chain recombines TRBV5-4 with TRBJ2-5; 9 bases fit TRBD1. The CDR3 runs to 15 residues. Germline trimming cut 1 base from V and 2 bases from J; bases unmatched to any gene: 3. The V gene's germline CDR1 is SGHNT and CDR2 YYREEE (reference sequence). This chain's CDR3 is CASSLTGGYQETQYF. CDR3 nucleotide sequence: TGTGCCAGCAGCTTGACAGGGGGCTATCAAGAGACCCAGTACTTC.

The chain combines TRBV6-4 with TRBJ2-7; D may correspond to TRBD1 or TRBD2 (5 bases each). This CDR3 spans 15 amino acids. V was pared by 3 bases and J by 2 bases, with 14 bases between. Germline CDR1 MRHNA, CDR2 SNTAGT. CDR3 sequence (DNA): TGTGCCAGCAGTGAGGGTAGGGGACCACCCTACGAGCAGTACTTC. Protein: CASSEGRGPPYEQYF.

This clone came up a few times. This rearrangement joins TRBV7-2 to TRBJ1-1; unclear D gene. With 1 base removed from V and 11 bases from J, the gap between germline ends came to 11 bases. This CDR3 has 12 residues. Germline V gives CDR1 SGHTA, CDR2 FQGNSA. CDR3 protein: CASSLVRVSAFF. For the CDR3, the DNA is TGTGCCAGCAGCTTAGTACGGGTTTCGGCTTTCTTT.

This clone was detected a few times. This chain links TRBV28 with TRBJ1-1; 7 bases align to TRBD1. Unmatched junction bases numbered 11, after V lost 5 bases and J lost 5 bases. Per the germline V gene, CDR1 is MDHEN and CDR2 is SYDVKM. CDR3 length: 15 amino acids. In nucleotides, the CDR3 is TGTGCCAGCAGTACCACAGGGGATGTAGGAACTGAAGCTTTCTTT. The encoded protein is CASSTTGDVGTEAFF.

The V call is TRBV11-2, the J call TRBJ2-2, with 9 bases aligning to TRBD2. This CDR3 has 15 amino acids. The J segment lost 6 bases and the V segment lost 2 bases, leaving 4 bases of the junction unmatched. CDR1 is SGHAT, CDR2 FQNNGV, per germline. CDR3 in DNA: TGTGCCAGCAGCTTACCCGGACTAGCGTCCGGGGAGCTGTTTTTT. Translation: CASSLPGLASGELFF.

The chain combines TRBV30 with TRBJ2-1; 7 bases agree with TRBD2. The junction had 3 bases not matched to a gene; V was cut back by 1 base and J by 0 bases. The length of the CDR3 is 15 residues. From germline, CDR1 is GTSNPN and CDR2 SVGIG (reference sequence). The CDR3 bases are TGTGCCTGGAGTGAGGTAGCGGGCTCCTACAATGAGCAGTTCTTC. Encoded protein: CAWSEVAGSYNEQFF.

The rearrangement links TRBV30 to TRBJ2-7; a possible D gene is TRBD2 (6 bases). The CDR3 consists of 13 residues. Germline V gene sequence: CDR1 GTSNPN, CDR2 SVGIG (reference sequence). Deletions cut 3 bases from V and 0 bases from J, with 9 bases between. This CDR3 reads CAWSKGGSYEQYF. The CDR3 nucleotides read TGTGCCTGGAGCAAGGGAGGCTCCTACGAGCAGTACTTC.

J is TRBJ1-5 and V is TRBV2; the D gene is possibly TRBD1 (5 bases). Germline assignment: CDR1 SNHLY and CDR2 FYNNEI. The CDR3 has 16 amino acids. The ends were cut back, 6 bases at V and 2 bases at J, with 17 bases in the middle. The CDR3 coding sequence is TGTGCCAGCAGCCGGAGAACCGGGGCCGGCAATCAGCCCCAGCATTTT. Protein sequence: CASSRRTGAGNQPQHF.

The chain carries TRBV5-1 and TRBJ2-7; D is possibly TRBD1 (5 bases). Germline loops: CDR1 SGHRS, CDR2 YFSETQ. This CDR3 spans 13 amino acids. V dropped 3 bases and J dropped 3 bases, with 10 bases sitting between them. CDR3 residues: CASSSDTFYEQYF. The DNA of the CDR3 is TGCGCCAGCAGCTCGGACACGTTCTACGAGCAGTACTTC.

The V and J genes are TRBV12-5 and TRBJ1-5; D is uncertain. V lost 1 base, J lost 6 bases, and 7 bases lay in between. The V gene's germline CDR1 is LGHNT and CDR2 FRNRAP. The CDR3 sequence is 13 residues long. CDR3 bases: TGTGCTAGTGGTTTGGAAGTGGGTCAGCCCCAGCATTTT. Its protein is CASGLEVGQPQHF.

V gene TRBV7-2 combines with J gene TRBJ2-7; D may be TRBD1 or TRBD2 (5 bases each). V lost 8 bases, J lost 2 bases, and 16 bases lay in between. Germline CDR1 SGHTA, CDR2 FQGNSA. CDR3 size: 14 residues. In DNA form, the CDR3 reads TGTGCCAGCGCGAGGGGCTTCCAGCCCTACGAGCAGTACTTC. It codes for CASARGFQPYEQYF.

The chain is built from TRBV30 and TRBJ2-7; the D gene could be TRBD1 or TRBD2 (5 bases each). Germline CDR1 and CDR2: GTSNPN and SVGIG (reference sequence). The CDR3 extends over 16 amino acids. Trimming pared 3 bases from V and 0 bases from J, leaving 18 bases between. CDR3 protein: CAWSALLGRTSYEQYF. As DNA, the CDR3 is TGTGCCTGGAGCGCGTTGTTGGGACGGACCTCCTACGAGCAGTACTTC.

CDR3: CASSLMPSANNEQFF. The CDR3 DNA reads TGTGCCAGCAGCTTAATGCCTAGCGCAAACAATGAGCAGTTCTTC. The V and J genes are TRBV7-3 and TRBJ2-1; the D gene is possibly TRBD2 (6 bases). From germline, CDR1 is SGHTA and CDR2 FQGTGA. The CDR3 is 15 residues long. Trimming took 1 base from V and 5 from J, leaving 12 bases between them.

The CDR3, as DNA: TGCAGCGTTGCCGAGGGGACAAGAAATCAGCCCCAGCATTTT. Its translation is CSVAEGTRNQPQHF. The chain has TRBV29-1 and TRBJ1-5; a possible D gene is TRBD1 (6 bases). The V gene lost 4 bases and the J gene lost 4 bases, with 14 bases spanning the gap. The CDR3 extends over 14 amino acids. The germline gives CDR1 SQVTM, CDR2 ANQGSEA.

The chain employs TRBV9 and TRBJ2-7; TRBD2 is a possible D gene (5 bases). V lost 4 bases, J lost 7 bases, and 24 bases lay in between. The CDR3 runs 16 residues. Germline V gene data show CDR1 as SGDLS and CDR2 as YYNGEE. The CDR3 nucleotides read TGTGCCAGCAGCCCCCTTGGCCTAGCTGTGTCGGGTGAGCAGTACTTC. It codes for CASSPLGLAVSGEQYF.

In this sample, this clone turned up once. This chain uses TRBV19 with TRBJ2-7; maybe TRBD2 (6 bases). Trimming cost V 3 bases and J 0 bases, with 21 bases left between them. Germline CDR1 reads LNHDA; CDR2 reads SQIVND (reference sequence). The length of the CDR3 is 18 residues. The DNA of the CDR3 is TGTGCCAGTAGTATGAGCGGCCGGGGGACGGTCCACTCCTACGAGCAGTACTTC. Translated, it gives CASSMSGRGTVHSYEQYF.

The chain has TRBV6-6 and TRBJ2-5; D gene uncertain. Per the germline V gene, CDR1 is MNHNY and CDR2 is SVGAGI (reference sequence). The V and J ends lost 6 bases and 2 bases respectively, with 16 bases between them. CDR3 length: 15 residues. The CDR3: CASRRPATRQETQYF. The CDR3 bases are TGTGCCAGCAGACGCCCGGCCACCCGACAAGAGACCCAGTACTTC.

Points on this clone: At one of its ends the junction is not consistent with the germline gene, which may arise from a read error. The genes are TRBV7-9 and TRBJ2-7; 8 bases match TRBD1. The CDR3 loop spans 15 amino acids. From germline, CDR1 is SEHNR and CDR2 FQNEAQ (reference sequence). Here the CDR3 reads CASSLNTSGTGPLRF. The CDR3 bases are TGTGCCAGCAGCCTAAATACTTCCGGGACAGGCCCCCTCCGGTTC.

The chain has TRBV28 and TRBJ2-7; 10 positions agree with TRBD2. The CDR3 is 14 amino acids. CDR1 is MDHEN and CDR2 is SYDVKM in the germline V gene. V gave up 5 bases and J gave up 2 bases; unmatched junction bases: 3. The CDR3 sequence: CASSTSGNTYEQYF. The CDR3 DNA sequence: TGTGCCAGCAGTACTAGCGGGAATACCTACGAGCAGTACTTC.

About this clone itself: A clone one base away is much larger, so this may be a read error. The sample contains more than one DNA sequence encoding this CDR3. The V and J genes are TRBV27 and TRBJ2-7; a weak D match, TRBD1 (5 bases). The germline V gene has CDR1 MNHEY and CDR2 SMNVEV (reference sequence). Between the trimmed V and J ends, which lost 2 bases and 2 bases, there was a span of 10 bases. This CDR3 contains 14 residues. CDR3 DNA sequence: TGTGCCAGCAGTTTAAGGCAGGGCACCTACGAGCAGTACTTC. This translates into CASSLRQGTYEQYF.

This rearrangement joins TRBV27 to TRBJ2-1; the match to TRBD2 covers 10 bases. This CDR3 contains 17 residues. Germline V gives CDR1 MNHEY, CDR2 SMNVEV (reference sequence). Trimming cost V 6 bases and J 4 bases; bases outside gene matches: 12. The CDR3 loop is CASSHIIVAGGYNEQFF. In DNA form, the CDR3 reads TGTGCCAGCAGCCACATCATTGTAGCGGGAGGTTACAATGAGCAGTTCTTC.

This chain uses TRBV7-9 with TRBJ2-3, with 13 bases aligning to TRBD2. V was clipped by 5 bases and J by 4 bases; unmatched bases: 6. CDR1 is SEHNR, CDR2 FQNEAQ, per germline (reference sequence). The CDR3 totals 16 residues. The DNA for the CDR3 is TGTGCCAGCAGCCCCGGACTAGCGGGAGAGCCAGATACGCAGTATTTT. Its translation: CASSPGLAGEPDTQYF.

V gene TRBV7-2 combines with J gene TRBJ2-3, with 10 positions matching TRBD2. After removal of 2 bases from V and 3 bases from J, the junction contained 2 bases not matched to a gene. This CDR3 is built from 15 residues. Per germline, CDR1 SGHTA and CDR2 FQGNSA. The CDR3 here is CASSLPSGRTDTQYF. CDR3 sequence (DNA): TGTGCCAGCAGCTTACCTAGCGGGAGAACAGATACGCAGTATTTT.

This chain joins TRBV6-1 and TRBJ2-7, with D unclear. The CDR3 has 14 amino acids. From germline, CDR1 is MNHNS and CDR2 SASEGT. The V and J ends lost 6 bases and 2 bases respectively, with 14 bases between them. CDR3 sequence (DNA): TGTGCCAGCAGGGTGCGCCTAAGCACCTACGAGCAGTACTTC. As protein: CASRVRLSTYEQYF.

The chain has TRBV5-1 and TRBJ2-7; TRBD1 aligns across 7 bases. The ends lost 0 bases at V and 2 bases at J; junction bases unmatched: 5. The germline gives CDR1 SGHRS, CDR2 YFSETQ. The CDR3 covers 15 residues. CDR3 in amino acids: CASSLAGTDPYEQYF. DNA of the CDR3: TGCGCCAGCAGCTTGGCCGGGACAGATCCCTACGAGCAGTACTTC.

In DNA, the CDR3 is TGTGCCAGCAGTTCTTCTACTCTGGGAGCCTCCTACGAGCAGTACTTC. It is translated as CASSSSTLGASYEQYF. The genes are TRBV6-6 and TRBJ2-7; a weak D match, TRBD2 (5 bases). Germline CDR1 is MNHNY and CDR2 is SVGAGI (reference sequence). There are 16 residues in the CDR3. With 4 bases removed from V and 0 bases from J, the gap between germline ends came to 16 bases.